This paragraph reports one TCR beta chain. Its antigen is undetermined. The authors sequenced patients whose flow cytometry had shown CD8+CD57+ cell expansion. The record originates from a study of CD8+CD57+ T cells in acquired aplastic anemia. Study results and limitations: Comparison of patients with controls identified 25 to 30 shared CD8+ CDR3 sequences.

According to the study, genomic DNA was the template for TCR beta VDJ and CDR3 profiling. Via MiXCR, TCRdb re-called the reads, giving one row per CDR3 protein. The table shows roughly 500,000 distinct CDR3 sequences, with under 40% occurring only once. The TCR was taken from a human donor with aplastic anemia. Sequencing input: sorted CD4+, CD8+, or CD8+CD57+ T cells (not recorded which) from PBMCs.

The CDR3 region is CASSQDGGIPYEQYF. In DNA form, the CDR3 reads TGTGCCAGCAGCCAAGACGGAGGAATTCCCTACGAGCAGTACTTC. The chain employs TRBV9 and TRBJ2-7, with a tentative D call TRBD2 (5 bases). Germline CDR1 and CDR2: SGDLS and YYNGEE. Deletions cut 4 bases from V and 2 bases from J, with 16 bases between. This CDR3 has 15 amino acids.